These T cell receptor beta chains were read from a single sample in a study of shared clonotypes between healthy human individuals. The repertoire was sequenced with immunoSEQ multiplex PCR; TCRdb's copy has only in-frame clones and lacks some. Found here are over 1.5 million clones, 95% to 99% of them singletons; the top ten hold about 0.45%. Sequenced input: naive CD4+ T cells sorted from blood. These receptors were obtained from a man under 40 in good health. CDR3s include the opening cysteine and the closing phenylalanine or tryptophan. D genes are given only for firm matches. Expanded clones are given a class, and other clones once, few, many or no size at all.

V gene | D gene | clone size | CDR3 protein
TRBV15 | - | - | CATSWGRGFQPQHF
TRBV27 | - | - | CASLPGPNTGELFF
TRBV10-2 | TRBD2 | - | CASRPGTSGPYEQYF
TRBV19 | - | - | CASSIVGSVVNEQFF
TRBV30 | - | once | CAWSVLAKSTGELFF
TRBV28 | - | - | CASSATLGKTTEAFF
TRBV11-2 | - | once | CASSLFFSTDTQYF
TRBV7-3 | TRBD2 | - | CASSPQPPTSGGNTGELFF
TRBV5-4 | - | once | CASSRTSTGELFF
TRBV5-1 | TRBD2 | - | CASSSGLAPNSYEQYF
TRBV2 | - | - | CASSVVGLGTGELFF
TRBV2 | TRBD2 | - | CASSRLAGYNEQFF
TRBV21-1 | - | - | CASSKVWPDFQGNQPQHF
TRBV7-2 | - | few | CASSLAGSSYNEQFF
TRBV27 | - | - | CASSFGGLVNQPQHF
TRBV19 | - | - | CASSNGRWTAVSDTQYF
TRBV5-1 | - | - | CASSPTVNENEAFF
TRBV7-2 | TRBD1 | - | CASSQGQYYEQYF
TRBV4-1 | TRBD1 | - | CASSQVSTGGPRSEAFF
TRBV6-1 | TRBD2 | once | CASTTSGIYNEQFF
TRBV5-6 | TRBD1 | - | CASSLTGGDTQYF
TRBV19 | - | - | CASRWGAEQYF
TRBV29-1 | TRBD1 | - | CSVGQGLNTEAFF
TRBV6-1 | - | - | CASSRIYEQYF
TRBV27 | TRBD1 | once | CASSLWGTGQETQYF
TRBV23-1 | - | - | CASSQSYIDEQYF
TRBV18 | - | - | CASSPGQVNTGELFF
TRBV7-7 | - | once | CASSRGTDTGELFF
TRBV7-8 | TRBD2 | once | CASSLAGGLAGVGEQFF
TRBV6-5 | - | - | CASSKTGIGTDTQYF